These 28 T cell receptor beta chains share one sample of origin, sequenced in a study of patients and donors after allogeneic stem cell transplantation. TCRdb called the RT-PCR reads again in MiXCR, with one record for every CDR3 protein. The table has fewer than 500,000 distinct CDR3 sequences, roughly 17% seen once. The source material was blood, either unsorted or a sorted T cell fraction (not recorded which). The origin of the receptors is a human donor who was either an allogeneic HSCT recipient or a stem cell or donor lymphocyte infusion donor (not recorded which). It is not recorded whose cells these are; they may come from a transplant donor.

The chain combines TRBV2 with TRBJ1-3; D might be TRBD1 (6 bases). The CDR3 runs 14 residues. The V gene's germline CDR1 is SNHLY and CDR2 FYNNEI. The V gene lost 6 bases and the J gene lost 4 bases, with 13 bases spanning the gap. Written as DNA, the CDR3 is TGTGCCAGCAGCAACAGGGTAGAAGGAAACACCATATATTTT. Amino acids: CASSNRVEGNTIYF.

The rearrangement links TRBV20-1 to TRBJ2-3; D not resolved. The CDR3 consists of 16 residues. Per germline, CDR1 DFQATT and CDR2 SNEGSKA (reference sequence). V was trimmed by 5 bases and J by 4 bases, leaving 22 bases between them. The CDR3 DNA follows: TGCAGTGCTGCCCGCCACTTTAATTTCTGGCCAGATACGCAGTATTTT. Translation: CSAARHFNFWPDTQYF.

This clonotype was counted a few times. This chain joins TRBV6-2 or TRBV6-3 and TRBJ2-2; the D call may be TRBD1 or TRBD2 (5 bases each). V lost 7 bases and J lost 5, with 20 bases in between. This CDR3 spans 16 amino acids. Germline V gene lookup returns CDR1 MNHEY and CDR2 SVGEGT. The CDR3 coding sequence is TGTGCCAGCACTCGGGACCGCCTCCCGAGGACCGGGGAGCTGTTTTTT. Protein sequence: CASTRDRLPRTGELFF.

V usage is TRBV30 and J usage is TRBJ1-5; 8 bases match TRBD1. The CDR3 covers 16 residues. The germline gives CDR1 GTSNPN, CDR2 SVGIG (reference sequence). V trimming: 0 bases; J trimming: 2 bases; junction bases outside the gene matches: 6. CDR3 DNA: TGTGCCTGGAGTGTAGGGACAGGTAGCGGCAATCAGCCCCAGCATTTT. Translating gives CAWSVGTGSGNQPQHF.

The rearrangement joins TRBV5-6 to TRBJ2-1, with 11 bases that match TRBD2. J lost 10 bases, V lost 3 bases, and 9 bases had no gene match. The CDR3 length is 15 residues. Germline loops: CDR1 SGHDT, CDR2 YYEEEE. Here the CDR3 reads CASSWGLADSSEQFF. CDR3 sequence (DNA): TGTGCCAGCAGCTGGGGACTAGCGGATTCAAGCGAGCAGTTCTTC.

This clonotype has a handful of counts. This chain uses TRBV3-1 with TRBJ2-1; possible D gene TRBD2, 6 bases. The V and J ends lost 5 bases and 6 bases respectively, with 14 bases between them. CDR1 and CDR2 from the germline V gene are LGHDT and YNNKEL (reference sequence). CDR3 length equals 14 residues. CDR3 DNA: TGTGCCAGCAGCTTAACGGGGGTGGGCAATGAGCAGTTCTTC. Amino acids: CASSLTGVGNEQFF.

In its sample, this clonotype was seen a few times. This sequence joins TRBV20-1 and TRBJ2-2; D uncertain. Germline V gene data show CDR1 as DFQATT and CDR2 as SNEGSKA (reference sequence). CDR3 length: 14 amino acids. The V end was cut by 3 bases, the J end by 1 base, with 9 bases between. CDR3 amino acids: CSARSAGNTGELFF. CDR3 in DNA: TGCAGTGCTAGGTCGGCTGGGAACACCGGGGAGCTGTTTTTT.

This clonotype was recorded once. The J gene is TRBJ1-5, the V gene TRBV7-8, with a tentative D call TRBD1 (5 bases). With 2 bases removed from V and 0 bases from J, the gap between germline ends came to 17 bases. Germline assignment: CDR1 SGHVS and CDR2 FQNEAQ. The CDR3 has 18 residues. Here the CDR3 DNA reads TGTGCCAGCAGCTTACTCGGGACCCAGCCTTATAGCAATCAGCCCCAGCATTTT. Protein: CASSLLGTQPYSNQPQHF.

This clonotype was observed a handful of times. V usage is TRBV4-1 and J usage is TRBJ2-7, with 7 nucleotides matching TRBD1. Germline lookup yields CDR1 MGHRA and CDR2 YSYEKL. The length of the CDR3 is 15 residues. The V gene end was trimmed by 1 base and the J gene end by 2 bases; junction bases not matched to a gene: 5. CDR3 coding DNA: TGCGCCAGCAGCCAAGGGACAGGATACACCTACGAGCAGTACTTC. The encoded protein is CASSQGTGYTYEQYF.

The J gene is TRBJ2-7, the V gene TRBV5-1; the D gene could be TRBD1 or TRBD2 (5 bases each). Looked up from germline, CDR1 is SGHRS and CDR2 is YFSETQ. V was pared by 4 bases and J by 7 bases, with 21 bases between. The CDR3 totals 15 residues. The chain's CDR3 is CASSVVRGALVEQYF. The CDR3 DNA sequence: TGCGCCAGCAGCGTGGTCCGAGGGGCGCTGGTTGAGCAGTACTTC.

V usage is TRBV18 and J usage is TRBJ2-3, with 7 bases matching TRBD1. CDR1 KGHSH and CDR2 LQKENI come from the germline V gene. V lost 6 bases and J lost 4; bases outside the gene matches: 4. This CDR3 region has 13 residues. This chain's CDR3 is CASSSGTADTQYF. The CDR3 DNA is TGTGCCAGCTCGTCCGGGACAGCAGATACGCAGTATTTT.

This clonotype was picked up a small number of times. This chain links TRBV24-1 with TRBJ1-1; weak D call: TRBD1 (5 bases). Trimming took 7 bases from V and 3 from J, leaving 14 bases between them. This CDR3 is built from 14 residues. Germline loops: CDR1 KGHDR, CDR2 SFDVKD. The CDR3 DNA is TGTGCCACCAGAGACTCCGGGGCTTACACTGAAGCTTTCTTT. It translates to CATRDSGAYTEAFF.

The table lists this clonotype with many counts. The rearrangement joins TRBV11-1 to TRBJ2-1, with TRBD2 identical over 8 bases. This CDR3 is built from 18 residues. Losses at the gene ends were 2 bases for V and 8 bases for J; bases not matched to a gene: 17. Germline CDR1 SGHAT, CDR2 FQDESV (reference sequence). The CDR3 DNA reads TGTGCCAGCAGCTTACGGACTAGCCGGGGCGTTGGCATCGATGAGCAGTTCTTC. This gives the protein CASSLRTSRGVGIDEQFF.

This clonotype was counted between two and nine times. The chain recombines TRBV6-2 or TRBV6-3 with TRBJ1-1; D is uncertain. Germline values: CDR1 MNHEY, CDR2 SVGEGT. Trimming shortened V by 6 bases and J by 10 bases, and 15 bases separated the two germline ends. This CDR3 comprises 12 residues. CDR3 in amino acids: CASSHGTARAFF. CDR3 sequence (DNA): TGTGCCAGCAGCCACGGCACGGCGCGAGCTTTCTTT.

The chain joins TRBV4-2 to TRBJ2-3; 11 positions match TRBD2. V shed 3 bases and J 0 bases; nucleotides not matched to a gene: 11. Germline CDR1 LGHNA, CDR2 YNFKEQ. This CDR3 is 19 amino acids long. This chain's CDR3 is CASSHPVGSGGASTDTQYF. In DNA, the CDR3 is TGTGCCAGCAGCCACCCCGTGGGTAGCGGGGGGGCTAGCACAGATACGCAGTATTTT.

The chain combines TRBV19 with TRBJ1-1; no firm D call. Deletions cut 10 bases from V and 1 base from J, with 7 bases between. This CDR3 is built from 11 residues. CDR1 LNHDA and CDR2 SQIVND come from the germline V gene (reference sequence). CDR3: CATRRNTEAFF. The CDR3 coding sequence is TGTGCCACCCGTAGGAACACTGAAGCTTTCTTT.

The table lists this clonotype with a few counts. The chain couples TRBV27 to TRBJ2-4, with TRBD1 matching over 11 bases. CDR1 MNHEY and CDR2 SMNVEV come from the germline V gene (reference sequence). V lost 6 bases to trimming and J lost 3 bases; unmatched junction nucleotides: 7. This CDR3 contains 16 residues. CDR3 sequence: CASRQRTGGYKNIQYF. The CDR3, as DNA: TGTGCCAGCAGACAAAGGACAGGGGGCTACAAAAACATTCAGTACTTC.

This clonotype was detected ten times or more. The CDR3 DNA is TGTGCCATCAGTGTGGCAGGGGGTAATTCACCCCTCCACTTT. Its protein is CAISVAGGNSPLHF. The genes are TRBV10-3 and TRBJ1-6, with 7 bases identical to TRBD1. There are 14 residues in the CDR3. Germline CDR1 reads ENHRY; CDR2 reads SYGVKD. V was clipped by 4 bases and J by 6 bases; unmatched bases: 3.

The chain employs TRBV3-1 and TRBJ1-1; possibly TRBD1 for D (5 bases). From germline, CDR1 is LGHDT and CDR2 YNNKEL (reference sequence). This CDR3 has 13 amino acids. Trimming left V 4 bases short and J 5 bases short, with 11 bases between. The CDR3 DNA reads as TGTGCCAGCAGCCTAAAGGGGCGGACTGAAGCTTTCTTT. This translates into CASSLKGRTEAFF. Full variable domain (missing parts from reference TRBV3-1 and TRBJ1-1): DTAVSQTPKYLVTQMGNDKSIKCEQNLGHDTMYWYKQDSKKFLKIMFSYNNKELIINETVPNRFSPKSPDKAHLNLHINSLELGDSAVYFCASSLKGRTEAFFGQGTRLTVV.

This clonotype was recorded a few times. The rearrangement uses TRBV5-1 and TRBJ2-7, with 9 positions matching TRBD2. With 2 bases clipped from V and 0 bases from J, the junction kept 12 bases outside the gene matches. Germline-derived CDR1 and CDR2 are SGHRS and YFSETQ. This CDR3 contains 18 residues. Written as DNA, the CDR3 is TGCGCCAGCAGCTTACTAACCGGGACTAGCAGGAGCTCCTACGAGCAGTACTTC. Protein: CASSLLTGTSRSSYEQYF.

The rearrangement links TRBV12-3 or TRBV12-4 to TRBJ2-2, with 7 bases aligning to TRBD1. V was pared by 8 bases and J by 7 bases, with 4 bases of the junction left unmatched. This CDR3 has 12 amino acids. CDR3 in amino acids: CASDGTVGELFF. The CDR3, as DNA: TGTGCCAGCGACGGGACAGTCGGGGAGCTGTTTTTT.

This clonotype was detected a few times. The CDR3: CASSPRGRNNEQFF. CDR3 DNA: TGTGCCAGCAGCCCAAGGGGGCGAAACAATGAGCAGTTCTTC. The V and J genes are TRBV28 and TRBJ2-1; the match to TRBD1 covers 7 bases. The CDR3 has 14 amino acids. The germline CDR1 and CDR2 sequences are MDHEN and SYDVKM. V lost 6 bases, J lost 5 bases, and 7 bases stayed unmatched.

The chain has TRBV25-1 and TRBJ1-4; D unclear. The germline gives CDR1 MGHDK, CDR2 SYGVNS. The CDR3 has 12 residues. The V gene lost 3 bases and the J gene lost 8 bases, with 7 bases spanning the gap. CDR3 bases: TGTGCCAGCAGTGACAGGACCGAAAAACTGTTTTTT. It translates to CASSDRTEKLFF.

This clonotype came up a few times. The chain has TRBV18 and TRBJ1-1; maybe TRBD1 (5 bases). From germline, CDR1 is KGHSH and CDR2 LQKENI. Trimming left V 6 bases short and J 1 base short, with 15 bases between. The CDR3 spans 15 residues. The CDR3 is CASSSFGAANTEAFF. The CDR3 nucleotides are TGTGCCAGCTCTTCGTTCGGGGCTGCGAACACTGAAGCTTTCTTT.

V usage is TRBV20-1 and J usage is TRBJ1-4, with D unclear. Trimming removed 0 bases at V and 4 bases at J, with 12 bases between. The CDR3 has 15 amino acids. Germline assignment: CDR1 DFQATT and CDR2 SNEGSKA (reference sequence). The CDR3 region has the DNA TGCAGTGCTAGAGATCGCCGGCAGAGTAATGAAAAACTGTTTTTT. Translating it yields CSARDRRQSNEKLFF.

The chain has TRBV19 and TRBJ1-2; D might be TRBD1 (5 bases). The V end was cut by 2 bases, the J end by 0 bases, with 10 bases between. CDR3 length: 15 amino acids. Per the germline V gene, CDR1 is LNHDA and CDR2 is SQIVND (reference sequence). DNA for the CDR3: TGTGCCAGTAGTATACAAGGGGCTACTAACTATGGCTACACCTTC. Protein sequence: CASSIQGATNYGYTF.

CDR3 in DNA: TGCAGTGCTAGGGGCGTTGGAACTAGCGGGACTAACTACGAGCAGTACTTC. Amino acids: CSARGVGTSGTNYEQYF. The genes are TRBV20-1 and TRBJ2-7; 10 positions match TRBD2. V lost 3 bases and J lost 3; bases outside the gene matches: 14. The CDR3 is 17 residues long. CDR1 and CDR2 (germline): DFQATT, SNEGSKA (reference sequence).

This clonotype was counted a few times. The V call is TRBV12-3 or TRBV12-4, the J call TRBJ1-2; the D is unclear. The V end was cut by 5 bases, the J end by 0 bases, with 10 bases between. The CDR3 covers 14 residues. In DNA, the CDR3 is TGTGCCAGCAGTGTTCGGGGAGCTAACTATGGCTACACCTTC. It encodes CASSVRGANYGYTF.